These T cell receptor beta chains were read from a single sample in a study of T-cell memory formation after mild COVID-19. TCRdb ran MiXCR on the 5' RACE reads and lists one entry per CDR3 protein. The data contain approximately 150,000 distinct CDR3 sequences, more than 14% of them singletons. The sequenced sample consisted of PBMCs or a T cell subset sorted from them (not recorded which). The receptors were sampled from an adult woman who had mild COVID-19 (a few samples of this study predate the infection). Cell type and time point are not known. The CDR3 runs from the conserved cysteine through the conserved F or W. The D gene is left open where the match is weak. A row's size may be missing; if present it is once, few, many or a size class.

j_call: TRBJ2-7; v_call: TRBV6-1; clone_size: -; d_call: -; cdr3_aa: CASNEGYEQYF; cdr3_nt: TGTGCCAGCAATGAGGGGTACGAGCAGTACTTC
j_call: TRBJ1-1; v_call: TRBV18; clone_size: few; d_call: -; cdr3_aa: CASSGSGDVAFF; cdr3_nt: TGTGCCAGCTCGGGATCTGGGGATGTAGCTTTCTTT
j_call: TRBJ2-5; v_call: TRBV4-2; clone_size: many; d_call: -; cdr3_aa: CASSQGKRETQYF; cdr3_nt: TGTGCCAGCAGCCAGGGAAAGAGAGAGACCCAGTACTTC
j_call: TRBJ1-5; v_call: TRBV7-9; clone_size: few; d_call: -; cdr3_aa: CASSLGRHQPQHF; cdr3_nt: TGTGCCAGCAGCTTAGGGCGGCATCAGCCCCAGCATTTT
j_call: TRBJ2-7; v_call: TRBV5-1; clone_size: -; d_call: -; cdr3_aa: CASSFQGGSNEQYF; cdr3_nt: TGCGCCAGCAGCTTTCAGGGAGGAAGTAACGAGCAGTACTTC
j_call: TRBJ1-2; v_call: TRBV12-3/TRBV12-4; clone_size: few; d_call: TRBD1; cdr3_aa: CASSPGQEYGYTF; cdr3_nt: TGTGCCAGCAGTCCGGGACAGGAATACGGCTACACCTTC
j_call: TRBJ1-4; v_call: TRBV15; clone_size: few; d_call: -; cdr3_aa: CATSRDGAGAGGKLFF; cdr3_nt: TGTGCCACCAGCAGAGATGGGGCAGGGGCTGGGGGAAAACTGTTTTTT
j_call: TRBJ2-1; v_call: TRBV24-1; clone_size: -; d_call: -; cdr3_aa: CATSDSRDTFMDEQFF; cdr3_nt: TGTGCCACCAGTGACAGCCGGGATACATTTATGGATGAGCAGTTCTTC
j_call: TRBJ2-1; v_call: TRBV5-1; clone_size: -; d_call: -; cdr3_aa: CASSNQQGGSYNEQFF; cdr3_nt: TGCGCCAGCAGCAACCAACAAGGAGGGTCGTACAATGAGCAGTTCTTC
j_call: TRBJ1-4; v_call: TRBV20-1; clone_size: -; d_call: TRBD1; cdr3_aa: CSARAGQLNEKLFF; cdr3_nt: TGCAGTGCTAGAGCGGGACAGCTTAATGAAAAACTGTTTTTT
j_call: TRBJ2-1; v_call: TRBV5-1; clone_size: -; d_call: TRBD1; cdr3_aa: CASSLVGTGVSNEQFF; cdr3_nt: TGCGCCAGCAGCTTGGTCGGGACAGGGGTCAGCAATGAGCAGTTCTTC
j_call: TRBJ2-7; v_call: TRBV4-3; clone_size: few; d_call: TRBD1; cdr3_aa: CASSWAPSTGEDAYEQYF; cdr3_nt: TGCGCCAGCAGCTGGGCACCTTCGACAGGGGAAGACGCCTACGAGCAGTACTTC
j_call: TRBJ1-1; v_call: TRBV12-5; clone_size: few; d_call: -; cdr3_aa: CASGTDILNTEAFF; cdr3_nt: TGTGCTAGTGGGACGGACATCCTGAACACTGAAGCTTTCTTT
j_call: TRBJ1-1; v_call: TRBV29-1; clone_size: few; d_call: -; cdr3_aa: CTGQLNTEAFF; cdr3_nt: TGCACCGGACAGTTGAACACTGAAGCTTTCTTT
j_call: TRBJ2-5; v_call: TRBV11-2; clone_size: few; d_call: -; cdr3_aa: CASSPTAGTQYF; cdr3_nt: TGTGCCAGCAGCCCCACCGCGGGGACCCAGTACTTC
j_call: TRBJ1-1; v_call: TRBV28; clone_size: few; d_call: -; cdr3_aa: CASSLDRIRGTEAFF; cdr3_nt: TGTGCCAGCAGTTTAGACCGGATAAGGGGCACTGAAGCTTTCTTT
j_call: TRBJ2-1; v_call: TRBV6-5; clone_size: -; d_call: TRBD2; cdr3_aa: CASSVAGSRYNEQFF; cdr3_nt: TGTGCCAGCTCAGTAGCGGGGTCCCGATACAATGAGCAGTTCTTC
j_call: TRBJ2-7; v_call: TRBV20-1; clone_size: -; d_call: -; cdr3_aa: CSARDRLRRGEQYF; cdr3_nt: TGCAGTGCTAGAGATCGATTAAGGAGAGGCGAGCAGTACTTC
j_call: TRBJ2-2; v_call: TRBV3-1; clone_size: -; d_call: TRBD2; cdr3_aa: CASSQAGLAAANTGELFF; cdr3_nt: TGTGCCAGCAGCCAAGCCGGACTAGCGGCCGCGAACACCGGGGAGCTGTTTTTT
j_call: TRBJ1-4; v_call: TRBV4-1; clone_size: many; d_call: -; cdr3_aa: CASSLREEKLFF; cdr3_nt: TGCGCCAGCAGCCTGAGGGAGGAAAAACTGTTTTTT
j_call: TRBJ2-3; v_call: TRBV7-9; clone_size: -; d_call: TRBD2; cdr3_aa: CASSFGSGSGADTQYF; cdr3_nt: TGTGCCAGCAGCTTTGGAAGCGGGAGTGGCGCAGATACGCAGTATTTT
j_call: TRBJ2-7; v_call: TRBV4-1; clone_size: few; d_call: -; cdr3_aa: CASSLFKEFEQYF; cdr3_nt: TGCGCCAGCAGCCTATTCAAGGAATTCGAGCAGTACTTC
j_call: TRBJ2-7; v_call: TRBV7-2; clone_size: -; d_call: TRBD2; cdr3_aa: CASSTTSGRLRFEQYF; cdr3_nt: TGTGCCAGCAGCACAACTAGCGGGAGGTTGCGCTTCGAGCAGTACTTC
j_call: TRBJ1-3; v_call: TRBV4-3; clone_size: -; d_call: -; cdr3_aa: CASSQAYMPGNTIYF; cdr3_nt: TGCGCCAGCAGCCAAGCATACATGCCTGGAAACACCATATATTTT
j_call: TRBJ2-7; v_call: TRBV5-1; clone_size: many; d_call: -; cdr3_aa: CASSSGDGHYEQYF; cdr3_nt: TGCGCCAGCAGCTCCGGGGACGGACACTACGAGCAGTACTTC
j_call: TRBJ2-5; v_call: TRBV12-3/TRBV12-4; clone_size: few; d_call: -; cdr3_aa: CASTLTWGNQETQYF; cdr3_nt: TGTGCCAGCACCCTTACGTGGGGGAACCAAGAGACCCAGTACTTC
j_call: TRBJ1-3; v_call: TRBV12-3/TRBV12-4; clone_size: -; d_call: -; cdr3_aa: CASSLAQGPSLVNF; cdr3_nt: TGTGCCAGCAGTTTGGCGCAGGGGCCCTCTTTGGTAAATTTT